This T cell receptor beta chain stems from a study of blood T cell repertoires in COVID-19. Assay used: immunoSEQ multiplex PCR; TCRdb lists only in-frame clones, some missing. The data show 150,000 to 200,000 clones, about 90% seen once. CDR3 size: 16 residues. The V segment lost 0 bases and the J segment 10 bases; nucleotides outside the gene matches: 9. Germline V CDR1 and CDR2: SGHRS, YFSETQ. This sequence joins TRBV5-1 and TRBJ2-1, with 11 bases fitting TRBD2. The clonotype was recovered from a man aged 30 to 45 with COVID-19, enrolled during active disease. Sequencing was carried out using peripheral blood. CDR3 loop: CASSLVLAGGPGEQFF. For the CDR3, the DNA is TGCGCCAGCAGCTTGGTATTAGCGGGGGGGCCGGGAGAGCAGTTCTTC.